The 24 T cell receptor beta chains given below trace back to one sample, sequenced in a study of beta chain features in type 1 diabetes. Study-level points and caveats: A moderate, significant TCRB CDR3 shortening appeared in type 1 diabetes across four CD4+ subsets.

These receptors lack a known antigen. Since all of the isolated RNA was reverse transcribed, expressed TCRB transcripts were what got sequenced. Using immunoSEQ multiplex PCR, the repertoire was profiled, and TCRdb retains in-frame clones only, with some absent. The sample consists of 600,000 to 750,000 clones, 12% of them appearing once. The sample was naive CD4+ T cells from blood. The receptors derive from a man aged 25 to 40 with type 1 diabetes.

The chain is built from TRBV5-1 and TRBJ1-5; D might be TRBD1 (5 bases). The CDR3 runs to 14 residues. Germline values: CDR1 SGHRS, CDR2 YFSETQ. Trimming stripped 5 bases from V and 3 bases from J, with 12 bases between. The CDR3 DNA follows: TGCGCCAGCAGTTATGGGGGGTTCAATCAGCCCCAGCATTTT. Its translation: CASSYGGFNQPQHF.

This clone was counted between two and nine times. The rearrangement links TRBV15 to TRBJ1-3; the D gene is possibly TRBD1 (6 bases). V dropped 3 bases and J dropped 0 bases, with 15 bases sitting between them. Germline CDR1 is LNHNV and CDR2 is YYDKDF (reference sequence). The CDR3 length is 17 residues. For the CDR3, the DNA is TGTGCCACCAGCAGTATAAGGGACACGACCTCTGGAAACACCATATATTTT. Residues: CATSSIRDTTSGNTIYF.

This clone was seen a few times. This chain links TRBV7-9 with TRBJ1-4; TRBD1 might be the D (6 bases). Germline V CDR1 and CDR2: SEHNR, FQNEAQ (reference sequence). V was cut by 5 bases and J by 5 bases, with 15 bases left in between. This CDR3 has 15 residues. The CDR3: CASSEHSQGNEKLFF. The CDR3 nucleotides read TGTGCCAGCAGCGAGCACTCCCAGGGGAATGAAAAACTGTTTTTT.

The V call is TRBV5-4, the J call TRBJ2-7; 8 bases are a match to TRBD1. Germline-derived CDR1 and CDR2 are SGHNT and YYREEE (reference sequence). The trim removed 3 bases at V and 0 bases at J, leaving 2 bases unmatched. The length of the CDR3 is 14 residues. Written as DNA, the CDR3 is TGTGCCAGCAGCTCGGGACAGGTCTCCTACGAGCAGTACTTC. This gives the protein CASSSGQVSYEQYF.

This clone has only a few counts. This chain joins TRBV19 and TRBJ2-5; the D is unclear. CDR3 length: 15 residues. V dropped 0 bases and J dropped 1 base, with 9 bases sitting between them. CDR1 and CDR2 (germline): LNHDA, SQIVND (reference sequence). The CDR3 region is CASSIDGMTQETQYF. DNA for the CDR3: TGTGCCAGTAGTATAGATGGGATGACCCAAGAGACCCAGTACTTC.

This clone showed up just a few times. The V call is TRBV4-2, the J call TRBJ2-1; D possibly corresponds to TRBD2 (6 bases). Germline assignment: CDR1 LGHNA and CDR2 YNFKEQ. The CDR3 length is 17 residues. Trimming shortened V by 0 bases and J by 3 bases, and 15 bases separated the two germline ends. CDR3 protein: CASSQELALFFYNEQFF. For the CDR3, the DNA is TGTGCCAGCAGCCAAGAACTAGCCCTATTTTTCTACAATGAGCAGTTCTTC.

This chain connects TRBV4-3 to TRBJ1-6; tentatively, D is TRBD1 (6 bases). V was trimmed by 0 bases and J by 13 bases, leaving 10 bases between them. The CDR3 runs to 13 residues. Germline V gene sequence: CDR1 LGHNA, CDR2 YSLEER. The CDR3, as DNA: TGCGCCAGCAGCCAAGATCCCGACAGGCCCCTCCACTTT. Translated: CASSQDPDRPLHF.

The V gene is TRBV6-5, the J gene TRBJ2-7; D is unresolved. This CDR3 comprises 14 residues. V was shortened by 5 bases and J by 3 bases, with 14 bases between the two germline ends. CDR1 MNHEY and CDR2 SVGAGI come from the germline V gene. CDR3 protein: CASSPLRPYYEQYF. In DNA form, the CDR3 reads TGTGCCAGCAGTCCCTTGCGCCCGTACTACGAGCAGTACTTC.

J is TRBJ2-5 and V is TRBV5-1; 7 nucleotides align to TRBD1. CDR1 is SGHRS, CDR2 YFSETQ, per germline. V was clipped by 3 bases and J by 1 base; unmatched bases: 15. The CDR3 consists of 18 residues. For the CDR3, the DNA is TGCGCCAGCAGCTGGAGCCCTCCAGGGGGAGATGTCCAAGAGACCCAGTACTTC. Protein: CASSWSPPGGDVQETQYF.

CDR3 region: CSGRDTQYF. CDR3 in DNA: TGCAGTGGGCGGGATACGCAGTATTTT. The V and J genes are TRBV20-1 and TRBJ2-3, with D unclear. Per the germline V gene, CDR1 is DFQATT and CDR2 is SNEGSKA (reference sequence). CDR3 length: 9 amino acids. V was cut by 7 bases and J by 6 bases, with 5 bases left in between.

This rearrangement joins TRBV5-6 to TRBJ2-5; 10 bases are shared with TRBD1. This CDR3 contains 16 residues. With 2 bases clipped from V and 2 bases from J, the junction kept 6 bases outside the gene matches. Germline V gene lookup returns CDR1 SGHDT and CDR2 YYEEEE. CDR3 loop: CASSLPGTGVQETQYF. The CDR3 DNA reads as TGTGCCAGCAGCTTACCCGGGACAGGGGTTCAAGAGACCCAGTACTTC.

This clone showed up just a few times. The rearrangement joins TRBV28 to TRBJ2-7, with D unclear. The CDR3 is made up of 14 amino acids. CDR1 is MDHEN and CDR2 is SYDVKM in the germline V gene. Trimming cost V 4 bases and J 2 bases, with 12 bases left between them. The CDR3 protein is CASSSYRTPYEQYF. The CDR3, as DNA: TGTGCCAGCAGTTCTTACCGGACCCCCTACGAGCAGTACTTC.

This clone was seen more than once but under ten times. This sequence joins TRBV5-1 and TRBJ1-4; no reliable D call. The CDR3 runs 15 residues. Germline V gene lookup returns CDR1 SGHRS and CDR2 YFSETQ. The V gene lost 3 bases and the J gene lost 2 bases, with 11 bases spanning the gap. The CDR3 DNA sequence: TGCGCCAGCAGCTCGATGGGGAACACTAATGAAAAACTGTTTTTT. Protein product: CASSSMGNTNEKLFF.

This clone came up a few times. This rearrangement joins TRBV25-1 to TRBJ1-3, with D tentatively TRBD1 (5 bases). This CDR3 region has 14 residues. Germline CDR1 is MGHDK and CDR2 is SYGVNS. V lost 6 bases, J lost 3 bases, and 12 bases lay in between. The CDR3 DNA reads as TGTGCCAGCAGGAACCGGGACCATGGAAACACCATATATTTT. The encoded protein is CASRNRDHGNTIYF. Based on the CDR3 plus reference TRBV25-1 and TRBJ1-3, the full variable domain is EADIYQTPRYLVIGTGKKITLECSQTMGHDKMYWYQQDPGMELHLIHYSYGVNSTEKGDLSSESTVSRIRTEHFPLTLESARPSHTSQYLCASRNRDHGNTIYFGEGSWLTVV.

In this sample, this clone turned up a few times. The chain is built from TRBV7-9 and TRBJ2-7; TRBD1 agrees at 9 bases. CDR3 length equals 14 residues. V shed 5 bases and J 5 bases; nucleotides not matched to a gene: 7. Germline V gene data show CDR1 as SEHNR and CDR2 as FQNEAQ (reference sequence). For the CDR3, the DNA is TGTGCCAGCAGCCCTCCGGGACAGGGCCACGAGCAGTACTTC. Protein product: CASSPPGQGHEQYF.

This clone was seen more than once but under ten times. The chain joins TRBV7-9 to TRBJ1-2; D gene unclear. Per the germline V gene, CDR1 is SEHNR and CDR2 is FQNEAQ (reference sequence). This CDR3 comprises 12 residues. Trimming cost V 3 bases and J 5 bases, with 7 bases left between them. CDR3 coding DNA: TGTGCCAGCAGCTTGCCCGATTATGGCTACACCTTC. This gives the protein CASSLPDYGYTF.

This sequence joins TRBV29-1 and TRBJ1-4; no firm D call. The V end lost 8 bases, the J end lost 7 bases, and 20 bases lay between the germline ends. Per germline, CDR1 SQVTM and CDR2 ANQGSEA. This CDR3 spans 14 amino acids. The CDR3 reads CSSLLPERGEKLFF. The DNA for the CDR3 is TGCAGCTCCCTGTTGCCCGAACGCGGTGAAAAACTGTTTTTT.

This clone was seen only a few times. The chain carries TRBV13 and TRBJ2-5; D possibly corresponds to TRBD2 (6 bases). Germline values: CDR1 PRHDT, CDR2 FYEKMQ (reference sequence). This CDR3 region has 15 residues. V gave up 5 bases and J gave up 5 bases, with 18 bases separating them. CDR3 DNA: TGTGCCAGCAGCCCATCGGGGGACCCACGGGAGACCCAGTACTTC. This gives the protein CASSPSGDPRETQYF.

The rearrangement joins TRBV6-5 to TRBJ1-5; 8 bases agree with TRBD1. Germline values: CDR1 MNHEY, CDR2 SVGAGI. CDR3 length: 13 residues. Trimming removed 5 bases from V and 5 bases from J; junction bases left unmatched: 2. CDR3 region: CASSATGDQPQHF. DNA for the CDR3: TGTGCCAGCAGTGCGACAGGGGATCAGCCCCAGCATTTT.

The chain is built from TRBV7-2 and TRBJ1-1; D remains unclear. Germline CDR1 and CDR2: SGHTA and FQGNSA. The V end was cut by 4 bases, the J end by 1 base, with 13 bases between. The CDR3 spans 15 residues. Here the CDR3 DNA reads TGTGCCAGCAGCTCGTCTACCCGGTCGAACACTGAAGCTTTCTTT. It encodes CASSSSTRSNTEAFF.

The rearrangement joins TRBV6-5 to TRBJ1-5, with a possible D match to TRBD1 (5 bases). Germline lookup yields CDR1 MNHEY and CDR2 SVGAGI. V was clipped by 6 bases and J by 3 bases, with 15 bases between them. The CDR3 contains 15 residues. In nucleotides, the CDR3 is TGTGCCAGCAGCTCCGGGACGGAGTTCAATCAGCCCCAGCATTTT. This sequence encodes CASSSGTEFNQPQHF.

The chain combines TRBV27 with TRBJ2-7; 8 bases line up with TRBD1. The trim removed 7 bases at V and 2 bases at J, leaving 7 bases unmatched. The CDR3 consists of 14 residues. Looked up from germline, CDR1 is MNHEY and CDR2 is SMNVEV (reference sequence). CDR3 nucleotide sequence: TGTGCCAGCAAATGGACAGGGAACCCCTACGAGCAGTACTTC. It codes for CASKWTGNPYEQYF.

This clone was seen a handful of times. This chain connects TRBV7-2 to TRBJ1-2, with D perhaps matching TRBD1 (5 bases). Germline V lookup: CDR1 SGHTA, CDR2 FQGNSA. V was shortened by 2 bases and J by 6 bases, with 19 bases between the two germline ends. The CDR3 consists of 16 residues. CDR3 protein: CASSLFFDMRGDGYTF. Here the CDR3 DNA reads TGTGCCAGCAGCTTATTTTTCGACATGAGGGGAGATGGCTACACCTTC.

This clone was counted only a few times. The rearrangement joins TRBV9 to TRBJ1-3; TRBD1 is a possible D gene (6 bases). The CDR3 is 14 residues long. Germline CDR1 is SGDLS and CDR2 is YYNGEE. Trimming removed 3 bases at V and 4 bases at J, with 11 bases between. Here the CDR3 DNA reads TGTGCCAGCAGCGGTGAACAGGGAGGAAACACCATATATTTT. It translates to CASSGEQGGNTIYF.